The present TCR beta chain was sequenced within a study of neurological immune-mediated disorders. Regarding this clonotype: Its antigen remains unidentified.

Regarding the study as a whole: The study found the most TCR clonal expansion in HTLV-1-associated myelopathy and the least in multiple sclerosis, below healthy controls. Private repertoires in all groups were suggested by the absence of shared CDR3 amino acid sequences among expanded clones across subjects.

PBMCs stored at -80 C, 2 million in total, were the source of the unsorted libraries. The team produced cDNA through 5'RACE using 10-nucleotide random UMIs. Via MiXCR, TCRdb re-called the 5' RACE reads, giving one row per CDR3 protein. The data contain some 53,000 distinct CDR3 sequences, around a sixth of them singletons. The material sequenced was PBMCs. This clonotype was obtained from a man aged 55-75 years in good health.

The CDR3 DNA reads as TGTGTCACTATCGGGAGTGGCTACGAGCAGTACTTC. As protein: CVTIGSGYEQYF. The chain employs TRBV10-3 and TRBJ2-7; perhaps TRBD2 as D (6 bases). CDR1 and CDR2 (germline): ENHRY, SYGVKD. The CDR3 length is 12 residues.